This passage covers 17 T cell receptor beta chains from one sample sequenced in a study of radiotherapy plus CTLA-4 blockade in lung cancer. Some clones are missing from TCRdb's copy, which holds only in-frame ones; the method was immunoSEQ multiplex PCR. The sample yields 90,000 to 150,000 clones, about four fifths seen once. The sequences come from peripheral blood, collected from a patient treated with radiotherapy plus ipilimumab. The receptors were sampled from a human donor with non-small cell lung cancer who had a partial response to radiotherapy plus ipilimumab.

This chain uses TRBV5-1 with TRBJ2-3, with D perhaps matching TRBD2 (6 bases). Germline loops: CDR1 SGHRS, CDR2 YFSETQ. V was clipped by 5 bases and J by 2 bases, with 15 bases between them. CDR3 length: 15 residues. The CDR3 loop reads CASSPSGTPTDTQYF. CDR3 bases: TGCGCCAGCAGTCCTTCCGGGACTCCCACAGATACGCAGTATTTT.

V gene TRBV5-1 combines with J gene TRBJ1-1; the D gene is possibly TRBD1 (5 bases). Germline V gene data show CDR1 as SGHRS and CDR2 as YFSETQ. Trimming pared 1 base from V and 8 bases from J, leaving 9 bases between. This CDR3 spans 12 amino acids. CDR3 sequence reads: CASSLQGYEAFF. In DNA form, the CDR3 reads TGCGCCAGCAGCTTGCAGGGTTACGAAGCTTTCTTT.

The table lists this clone with a few counts. Other nucleotide sequences in the sample specify the same CDR3. The chain combines TRBV28 with TRBJ2-3, with 9 positions matching TRBD2. Per the germline V gene, CDR1 is MDHEN and CDR2 is SYDVKM. The junction had 1 base not matched to a gene; V was cut back by 2 bases and J by 1 base. This CDR3 has 15 residues. The CDR3 DNA reads as TGTGCCAGCAGTTTACTAGCGGGACGCACAGATACGCAGTATTTT. Amino acids: CASSLLAGRTDTQYF.

The genes are TRBV7-2 and TRBJ2-5, with 7 bases that match TRBD1. Germline CDR1 is SGHTA and CDR2 is FQGNSA. This CDR3 is built from 18 residues. With 5 bases clipped from V and 4 bases from J, the junction kept 19 bases outside the gene matches. The CDR3 DNA follows: TGTGCCAGCAGCCCACGTCGGGACAGCTATTTTGAGTCAGAGACCCAGTACTTC. Its translation: CASSPRRDSYFESETQYF.

This sequence joins TRBV7-9 and TRBJ1-2; 7 nucleotides align to TRBD1. Germline V gene sequence: CDR1 SEHNR, CDR2 FQNEAQ (reference sequence). Trimming at V came to 5 bases and at J to 2 bases, leaving 5 bases not matched to a gene. This CDR3 contains 14 residues. Written as DNA, the CDR3 is TGTGCCAGCAGCCTTATGGACAGGAACTATGGCTACACCTTC. Protein product: CASSLMDRNYGYTF.

This rearrangement joins TRBV5-1 to TRBJ2-7, with D possibly matching TRBD1 (6 bases). V lost 1 base, J lost 5 bases, and 16 bases lay in between. The CDR3 covers 15 residues. Looked up from germline, CDR1 is SGHRS and CDR2 is YFSETQ. The CDR3 spells CASSLQQGPIHEQYV. The CDR3, as DNA: TGCGCCAGCAGCTTGCAGCAGGGGCCCATCCACGAGCAGTACGTC.

V is TRBV5-1 and J is TRBJ2-7, with D perhaps TRBD2 (5 bases). The CDR3 totals 13 residues. V dropped 1 base and J dropped 4 bases, with 9 bases sitting between them. CDR1 and CDR2 (germline): SGHRS, YFSETQ. CDR3 nucleotides: TGCGCCAGCAGCTTGTCGGGGTTATACGAGCAGTACTTC. Amino acid sequence: CASSLSGLYEQYF.

This clone was counted a few times. This chain uses TRBV13 with TRBJ2-1, with TRBD2 matching 7 bases. V shed 1 base and J 1 base; nucleotides not matched to a gene: 1. Germline assignment: CDR1 PRHDT and CDR2 FYEKMQ (reference sequence). CDR3 length: 15 residues. The DNA of the CDR3 is TGTGCCAGCAGCTTAGTTAGCGGGTCCTACAATGAGCAGTTCTTC. Amino acids: CASSLVSGSYNEQFF.

The chain joins TRBV7-6 to TRBJ1-1; D not certain. The CDR3 consists of 16 residues. Germline lookup yields CDR1 SGHVS and CDR2 FNYEAQ. With 5 bases removed from V and 1 base from J, the gap between germline ends came to 17 bases. The CDR3 spells CASSREPGSPNTEAFF. CDR3 DNA sequence: TGTGCCAGCAGCCGCGAGCCGGGAAGCCCGAACACTGAAGCTTTCTTT. The entire variable domain, with the rest obtained from reference TRBV7-6 and TRBJ1-1, is as follows: GAGVSQSPRYKVTKRGQDVALRCDPISGHVSLYWYRQALGQGPEFLTYFNYEAQQDKSGLPNDRFSAERPEGSISTLTIQRTEQRDSAMYRCASSREPGSPNTEAFFGQGTRLTVV.

J is TRBJ2-1 and V is TRBV29-1; D is perhaps TRBD2 (5 bases). Germline lookup yields CDR1 SQVTM and CDR2 ANQGSEA. The CDR3 totals 16 residues. The V end was cut by 2 bases, the J end by 2 bases, with 16 bases between. CDR3 protein: CSVEKASGTTYNEQFF. In nucleotides, the CDR3 is TGCAGCGTTGAAAAGGCGTCGGGAACCACCTACAATGAGCAGTTCTTC.

This clone was detected once. The chain is built from TRBV18 and TRBJ1-5; D is uncertain. The CDR3 has 15 amino acids. Trimming cost V 5 bases and J 2 bases, with 13 bases left between them. Germline CDR1 and CDR2: KGHSH and LQKENI. The CDR3 DNA follows: TGTGCCAGCTCAGCCGGGAGTTACGGCAATCAGCCCCAGCATTTT. As protein: CASSAGSYGNQPQHF.

This clone was seen a single time. V is TRBV19 and J is TRBJ1-2; 10 bases agree with TRBD1. The CDR3 is made up of 15 amino acids. Unmatched junction bases numbered 12, after V lost 7 bases and J lost 7 bases. Germline V lookup: CDR1 LNHDA, CDR2 SQIVND (reference sequence). The DNA of the CDR3 is TGTGCCAGTACCCTACTGGGGACAGGGGTTCCTGGCTACACCTTC. Protein sequence: CASTLLGTGVPGYTF.

This rearrangement joins TRBV5-1 to TRBJ1-1; unclear D gene. Germline lookup yields CDR1 SGHRS and CDR2 YFSETQ. The V gene lost 2 bases and the J gene lost 0 bases, with 11 bases spanning the gap. This CDR3 is built from 15 residues. The CDR3 region is CASSFGSTVNTEAFF. In DNA, the CDR3 is TGCGCCAGCAGCTTTGGGAGTACAGTGAACACTGAAGCTTTCTTT.

This rearrangement joins TRBV4-3 to TRBJ1-2; maybe TRBD1 (5 bases). The germline V gene encodes CDR1 LGHNA and CDR2 YSLEER. The length of the CDR3 is 16 residues. Trimming cost V 0 bases and J 4 bases, with 15 bases left between them. The CDR3 sequence: CASSQDRQGGPYGYTF. The DNA for the CDR3 is TGCGCCAGCAGCCAAGATCGGCAGGGTGGACCCTATGGCTACACCTTC.

The chain combines TRBV19 with TRBJ1-1; D not certain. Germline V gene data show CDR1 as LNHDA and CDR2 as SQIVND (reference sequence). The CDR3 length is 14 residues. The ends were cut back, 6 bases at V and 0 bases at J, with 11 bases in the middle. In DNA form, the CDR3 reads TGTGCCAGTAGCCTATATCCGGTGAACACTGAAGCTTTCTTT. This encodes CASSLYPVNTEAFF.

This clone was counted between two and nine times. This chain connects TRBV2 to TRBJ1-5; D might be TRBD1 (5 bases). This CDR3 contains 15 residues. CDR1 and CDR2 (germline): SNHLY, FYNNEI. V gave up 7 bases and J gave up 5 bases, with 18 bases separating them. This chain's CDR3 is CASNAGKGSDQPQHF. CDR3 nucleotides: TGTGCCAGCAACGCAGGGAAAGGTTCGGATCAGCCCCAGCATTTT.

The chain has TRBV28 and TRBJ2-5; D may be TRBD1 (6 bases). Germline values: CDR1 MDHEN, CDR2 SYDVKM. V was shortened by 6 bases and J by 7 bases, with 15 bases between the two germline ends. This CDR3 comprises 13 residues. CDR3 DNA sequence: TGTGCCAGCAGGTCTCAGGGGTTAGGGACCCAGTACTTC. Translated: CASRSQGLGTQYF.